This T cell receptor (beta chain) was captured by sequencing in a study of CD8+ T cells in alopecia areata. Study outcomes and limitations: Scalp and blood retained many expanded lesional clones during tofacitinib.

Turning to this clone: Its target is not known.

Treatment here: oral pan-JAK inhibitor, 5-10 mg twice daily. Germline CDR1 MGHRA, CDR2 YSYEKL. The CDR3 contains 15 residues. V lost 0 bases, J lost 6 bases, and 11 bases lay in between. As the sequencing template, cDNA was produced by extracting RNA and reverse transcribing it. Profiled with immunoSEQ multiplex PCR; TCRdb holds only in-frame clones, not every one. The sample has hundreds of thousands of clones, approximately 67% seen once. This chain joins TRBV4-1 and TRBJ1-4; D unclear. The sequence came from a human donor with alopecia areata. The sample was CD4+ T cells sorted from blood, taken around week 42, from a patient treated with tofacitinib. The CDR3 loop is CASSQDASGDEKLFF. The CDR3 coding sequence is TGCGCCAGCAGCCAAGATGCAAGTGGGGATGAAAAACTGTTTTTT.